This T cell receptor beta chain originates from a study of T cell responses to AZD1222 COVID-19 vaccine. Trimming stripped 6 bases from V and 3 bases from J, with 18 bases between. The CDR3 consists of 16 residues. The germline V gene encodes CDR1 MDHEN and CDR2 SYDVKM. Data came from immunoSEQ multiplex PCR; TCRdb stores just in-frame clones and leaves some out. The data contain about 150,000 clones, under 95% of them singletons. Study-wide results and limits: Most donors were white British and more were female, and clonal diversity was possibly underestimated. Two AZD1222 doses significantly raised spike-specific TCR breadth and depth over controls.

As to this clone: Its cognate antigen is unknown.

The chain recombines TRBV28 with TRBJ1-5; D might be TRBD1 (6 bases). The TCR sequence derives from an adult in good health. The starting material was peripheral blood, obtained on day 0 of AZD1222 vaccination. The CDR3 DNA follows: TGTGCCAGCAGCTTCGGGACGACAGGCTTCAATCAGCCCCAGCATTTT. It is translated as CASSFGTTGFNQPQHF.